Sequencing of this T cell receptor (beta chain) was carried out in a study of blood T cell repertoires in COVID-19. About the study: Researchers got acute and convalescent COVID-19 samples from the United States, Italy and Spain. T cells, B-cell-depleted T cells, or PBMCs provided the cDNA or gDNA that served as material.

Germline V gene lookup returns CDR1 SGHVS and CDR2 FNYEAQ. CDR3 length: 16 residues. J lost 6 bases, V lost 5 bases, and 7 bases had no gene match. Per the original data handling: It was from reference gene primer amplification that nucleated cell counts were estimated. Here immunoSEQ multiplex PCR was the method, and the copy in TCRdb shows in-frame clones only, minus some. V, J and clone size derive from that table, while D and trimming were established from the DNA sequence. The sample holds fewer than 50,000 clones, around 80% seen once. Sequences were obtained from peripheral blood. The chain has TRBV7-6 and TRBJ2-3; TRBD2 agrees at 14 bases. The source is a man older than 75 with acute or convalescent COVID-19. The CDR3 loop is CASSEGLAGAGDTQYF. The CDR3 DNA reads TGTGCCAGCAGCGAGGGACTAGCGGGAGCCGGGGATACGCAGTATTTT.